The 20 T cell receptor beta chains given below trace back to one sample, sequenced in a study of blood T cell repertoires in COVID-19 (dated by TCRdb to the early 2020s). Libraries were constructed by the immunoSEQ multiplex PCR assay. The immuneACCESS repertoire file appears here via TCRdb, limited to in-frame rearrangements. These files lack a portion of the clones; in checked studies, under half of the deficit traces to unresolved V genes, and the cause of the others is not known. The sample table records under 300,000 clones; about four fifths of these occur just once. The ten largest clones add up to less than 3.5% of the sample. The material sequenced was peripheral blood. These receptors all stem from a woman aged 18 to 35 with acute or convalescent COVID-19.

The chain couples TRBV19 to TRBJ2-1; 9 bases are a match to TRBD2. This CDR3 is 16 amino acids long. Germline assignment: CDR1 LNHDA and CDR2 SQIVND (reference sequence). With V trimmed by 1 base and J by 5 bases, 6 bases remained unmatched. The CDR3 protein is CASSIGLLAGNNEQFF. CDR3 DNA sequence: TGTGCCAGTAGTATAGGTTTGCTAGCGGGGAACAATGAGCAGTTCTTC.

This chain links TRBV18 with TRBJ2-2, with D maybe TRBD1 (6 bases). This CDR3 is 16 amino acids long. The V gene lost 8 bases and the J gene lost 1 base, with 17 bases spanning the gap. Germline V gives CDR1 KGHSH, CDR2 LQKENI. CDR3 amino acids: CASLKTDRLNTGELFF. The CDR3 DNA is TGTGCCAGCCTAAAAACGGACAGACTGAACACCGGGGAGCTGTTTTTT.

Only a few counts were recorded for this clone. V is TRBV15 and J is TRBJ2-3, with D possibly matching TRBD2 (6 bases). Trimming cost V 4 bases and J 1 base, with 18 bases left between them. CDR3 length equals 17 residues. CDR1 LNHNV and CDR2 YYDKDF come from the germline V gene (reference sequence). The CDR3 coding sequence is TGTGCCACCAGCAAGACAATCGGGGTAGCGGGCACAGATACGCAGTATTTT. This codes for CATSKTIGVAGTDTQYF.

J is TRBJ2-1 and V is TRBV3-1 (or the pseudogene TRBV3-2), with 10 bases lining up with TRBD2. The CDR3 consists of 16 residues. Per the germline V gene, CDR1 is LGHDT and CDR2 is YNNKEL (reference sequence). With 1 base clipped from V and 5 bases from J, the junction kept 5 bases outside the gene matches. The CDR3 DNA reads as TGTGCCAGCAGCCAAGGAGGGCTAGCGGGAGACAATGAGCAGTTCTTC. This sequence encodes CASSQGGLAGDNEQFF.

This sequence joins TRBV7-2 and TRBJ1-2; 8 bases match TRBD1. The CDR3 is made up of 15 amino acids. V lost 2 bases and J lost 4; bases outside the gene matches: 6. In germline, CDR1 is SGHTA, CDR2 FQGNSA. CDR3 protein: CASSLMQGAGYGYTF. For the CDR3, the DNA is TGTGCCAGCAGCTTAATGCAGGGGGCCGGCTATGGCTACACCTTC.

The CDR3 region has the DNA TGTGCCAGCAGCAAAGGGGACAGCTACGAGCAGTACTTC. This encodes CASSKGDSYEQYF. V is TRBV21-1 and J is TRBJ2-7; TRBD1 is taken as the D call from the table, unchecked against the DNA. TRBV21-1 constitutes a pseudogene. The length of the CDR3 is 13 residues.

The rearrangement links TRBV29-1 to TRBJ2-3; tentative D call: TRBD2 (7 bases). The CDR3 totals 13 residues. V lost 3 bases, J lost 8 bases, and 15 bases lay in between. Looked up from germline, CDR1 is SQVTM and CDR2 is ANQGSEA. CDR3 loop: CSVDGGRIGTQYF. DNA for the CDR3: TGCAGCGTTGACGGGGGGCGAATCGGTACGCAGTATTTT.

This clone turned up a few times. The V gene is TRBV5-1, the J gene TRBJ1-4; TRBD1 is a possible D gene (5 bases). Germline values: CDR1 SGHRS, CDR2 YFSETQ. This CDR3 region has 17 residues. Trimming cost V 0 bases and J 7 bases, with 19 bases left between them. The CDR3 loop reads CASSLGNAGRRFEKLFF. The DNA for the CDR3 is TGCGCCAGCAGCTTGGGAAACGCAGGGAGGCGATTTGAAAAACTGTTTTTT.

This sequence joins TRBV2 and TRBJ1-5; 7 positions match TRBD1. The CDR3 extends over 14 amino acids. The V and J ends lost 10 bases and 7 bases, in that order; junction bases with no gene match: 13. Germline CDR1 SNHLY, CDR2 FYNNEI. The CDR3 reads CATRRTGTLQPQHF. The CDR3 nucleotides read TGTGCCACGAGGCGGACAGGTACCTTACAGCCCCAGCATTTT. Drawing the rest from reference TRBV2 and TRBJ1-5, the complete variable domain is EPEVTQTPSHQVTQMGQEVILRCVPISNHLYFYWYRQILGQKVEFLVSFYNNEISEKSEIFDDQFSVERPDGSNFTLKIRSTKLEDSAMYFCATRRTGTLQPQHFGDGTRLSIL.

V usage is TRBV7-2 and J usage is TRBJ1-1; unclear D gene. The CDR3 runs 15 residues. In germline, CDR1 is SGHTA, CDR2 FQGNSA. Deletions cut 1 base from V and 1 base from J, with 10 bases between. This chain's CDR3 is CASSLDSGRNTEAFF. The CDR3 DNA reads as TGTGCCAGCAGCTTAGATTCAGGCAGGAACACTGAAGCTTTCTTT.

The count of this clone is one. The V and J genes are TRBV7-9 and TRBJ2-3; D remains ambiguous. Germline V lookup: CDR1 SEHNR, CDR2 FQNEAQ (reference sequence). The CDR3 runs to 17 residues. The V gene lost 7 bases and the J gene lost 0 bases, with 20 bases spanning the gap. The CDR3: CASTTDSARMSTDTQYF. The CDR3 DNA follows: TGTGCCAGCACCACTGATTCGGCGCGGATGAGCACAGATACGCAGTATTTT.

V is TRBV7-6 and J is TRBJ2-1; TRBD1 agrees at 7 bases. Germline V gene lookup returns CDR1 SGHVS and CDR2 FNYEAQ. J gave up 0 bases and V 5 bases, and 7 bases lay outside the gene matches. The CDR3 covers 16 residues. CDR3 sequence: CASSDRTGSSYNEQFF. CDR3 DNA: TGTGCCAGCAGCGACAGGACAGGAAGCTCCTACAATGAGCAGTTCTTC.

The chain uses TRBV24-1 and TRBJ2-1; tentative D call: TRBD2 (6 bases). V lost 4 bases and J lost 6, with 27 bases in between. CDR1 and CDR2 from the germline V gene are KGHDR and SFDVKD. There are 19 residues in the CDR3. In nucleotides, the CDR3 is TGTGCCACCAGTGACCAGACGGGACTGCCAACGGATCCGGGCAATGAGCAGTTCTTC. This translates into CATSDQTGLPTDPGNEQFF.

The gene calls are TRBV18 and TRBJ2-7; tentative D call: TRBD2 (5 bases). Germline CDR1 and CDR2: KGHSH and LQKENI. Deletions cut 4 bases from V and 3 bases from J, with 19 bases between. This CDR3 has 16 residues. In DNA, the CDR3 is TGTGCCAGCTCACTCCGGCCCGGGGTAGGGAACTACGAGCAGTACTTC. Translation: CASSLRPGVGNYEQYF. Supplemented by reference TRBV18 and TRBJ2-7, the full variable domain reads NAGVMQNPRHLVRRRGQEARLRCSPMKGHSHVYWYRQLPEEGLKFMVYLQKENIIDESGMPKERFSAEFPKEGPSILRIQQVVRGDSAAYFCASSLRPGVGNYEQYFGPGTRLTVT.

V and J are TRBV7-2 and TRBJ1-2, with 8 bases fitting TRBD1. The CDR3 loop spans 13 amino acids. CDR1 is SGHTA and CDR2 is FQGNSA in the germline V gene. The V and J ends lost 4 bases and 5 bases, in that order; junction bases with no gene match: 3. CDR3 loop: CASSSGQAYGYTF. The CDR3 DNA reads TGTGCCAGCAGCTCGGGACAGGCTTATGGCTACACCTTC.

The chain links TRBV27 to TRBJ2-7; 9 bases are shared with TRBD2. There are 16 residues in the CDR3. Germline V gene sequence: CDR1 MNHEY, CDR2 SMNVEV (reference sequence). The ends lost 4 bases at V and 1 base at J; junction bases unmatched: 8. The CDR3: CASSSITSGPSYEQYF. The CDR3, as DNA: TGTGCCAGCAGTTCGATTACTAGCGGGCCTTCCTACGAGCAGTACTTC.

The chain joins TRBV27 to TRBJ2-7, with D maybe TRBD1 (5 bases). The CDR3 consists of 14 residues. Germline CDR1 is MNHEY and CDR2 is SMNVEV (reference sequence). The ends were cut back, 5 bases at V and 0 bases at J, with 11 bases in the middle. Here the CDR3 DNA reads TGTGCCAGCAGTAATAGGGGCACCTCCTACGAGCAGTACTTC. Its translation: CASSNRGTSYEQYF.

This clone has a single count. The chain joins TRBV19 to TRBJ2-5, with TRBD2 as a possible D gene (6 bases). Germline V CDR1 and CDR2: LNHDA, SQIVND (reference sequence). The CDR3 covers 15 residues. With 7 bases removed from V and 1 base from J, the gap between germline ends came to 16 bases. The CDR3 loop reads CASTETGVSQETQYF. The DNA for the CDR3 is TGTGCCAGTACGGAGACGGGAGTATCCCAAGAGACCCAGTACTTC.

This clone has only one observation. The chain uses TRBV23-1 and TRBJ1-6, with TRBD1 matching over 9 bases. TRBV23-1 is reported as an ORF; its role is uncertain. V was pared by 0 bases and J by 10 bases, with 7 bases of the junction left unmatched. The CDR3 totals 16 residues. CDR3 sequence (DNA): TGCGCCAGCAGTCAATCCCCGGACAGGGGAGGATCACCCCTCCACTTT. It specifies CASSQSPDRGGSPLHF.

This sequence joins TRBV29-1 and TRBJ1-5; D may be TRBD1 (5 bases). Between the trimmed V and J ends, which lost 4 bases and 6 bases, there was a span of 19 bases. The germline CDR1 and CDR2 sequences are SQVTM and ANQGSEA. The CDR3 extends over 15 amino acids. The CDR3 is CSVAWAAGQGQPQHF. In DNA form, the CDR3 reads TGCAGCGTTGCCTGGGCGGCAGGGCAAGGTCAGCCCCAGCATTTT.